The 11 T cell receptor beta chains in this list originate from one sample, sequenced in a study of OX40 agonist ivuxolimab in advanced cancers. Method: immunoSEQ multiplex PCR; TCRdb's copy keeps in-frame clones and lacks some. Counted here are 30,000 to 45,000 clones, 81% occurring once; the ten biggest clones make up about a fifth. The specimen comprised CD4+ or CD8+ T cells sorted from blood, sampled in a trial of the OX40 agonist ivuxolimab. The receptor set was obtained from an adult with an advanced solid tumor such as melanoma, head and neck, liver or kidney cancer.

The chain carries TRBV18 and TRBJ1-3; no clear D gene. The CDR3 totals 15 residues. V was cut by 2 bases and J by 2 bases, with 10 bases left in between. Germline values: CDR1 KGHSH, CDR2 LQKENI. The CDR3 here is CASSPTKVTGNTIYF. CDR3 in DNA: TGTGCCAGCTCACCAACAAAAGTTACTGGAAACACCATATATTTT.

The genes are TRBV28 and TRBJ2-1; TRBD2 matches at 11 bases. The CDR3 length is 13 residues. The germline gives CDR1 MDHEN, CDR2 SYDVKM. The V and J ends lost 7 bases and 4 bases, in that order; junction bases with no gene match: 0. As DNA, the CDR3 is TGTGCCAGCATAGCGGGAGGGTACAATGAGCAGTTCTTC. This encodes CASIAGGYNEQFF.

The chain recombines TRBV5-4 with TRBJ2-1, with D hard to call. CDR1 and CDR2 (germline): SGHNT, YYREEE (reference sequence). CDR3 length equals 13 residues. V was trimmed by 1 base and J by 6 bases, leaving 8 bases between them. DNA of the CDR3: TGTGCCAGCAGCTTGAAAGCTACCAATGAGCAGTTCTTC. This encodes CASSLKATNEQFF.

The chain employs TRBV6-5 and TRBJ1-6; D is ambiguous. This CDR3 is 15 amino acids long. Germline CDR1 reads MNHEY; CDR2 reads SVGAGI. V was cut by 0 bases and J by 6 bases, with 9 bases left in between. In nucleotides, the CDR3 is TGTGCCAGCAGTTACTCGGGTGTTGGTAATTCACCCCTCCACTTT. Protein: CASSYSGVGNSPLHF.

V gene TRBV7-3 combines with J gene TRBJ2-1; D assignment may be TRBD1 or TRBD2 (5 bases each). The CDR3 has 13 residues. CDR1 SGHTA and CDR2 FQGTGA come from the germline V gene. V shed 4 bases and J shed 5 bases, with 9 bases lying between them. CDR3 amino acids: CASSWDGNNEQFF. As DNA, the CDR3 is TGTGCCAGCAGCTGGGACGGAAACAATGAGCAGTTCTTC.

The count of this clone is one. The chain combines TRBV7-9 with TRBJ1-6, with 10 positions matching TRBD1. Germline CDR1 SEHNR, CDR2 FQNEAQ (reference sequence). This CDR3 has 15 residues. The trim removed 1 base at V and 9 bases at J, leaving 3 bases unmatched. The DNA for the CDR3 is TGTGCCAGCAGCTTAGGACAGGGGGCTAGTTCACCCCTCCACTTT. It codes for CASSLGQGASSPLHF. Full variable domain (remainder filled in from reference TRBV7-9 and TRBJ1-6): DTGVSQNPRHKITKRGQNVTFRCDPISEHNRLYWYRQTLGQGPEFLTYFQNEAQLEKSRLLSDRFSAERPKGSFSTLEIQRTEQGDSAMYLCASSLGQGASSPLHFGNGTRLTVT.

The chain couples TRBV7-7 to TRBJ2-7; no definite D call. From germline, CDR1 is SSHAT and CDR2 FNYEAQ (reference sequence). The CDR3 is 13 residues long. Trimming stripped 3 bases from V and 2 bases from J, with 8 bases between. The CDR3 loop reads CASSFNPTYEQYF. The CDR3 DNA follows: TGTGCCAGCAGCTTTAACCCGACCTACGAGCAGTACTTC.

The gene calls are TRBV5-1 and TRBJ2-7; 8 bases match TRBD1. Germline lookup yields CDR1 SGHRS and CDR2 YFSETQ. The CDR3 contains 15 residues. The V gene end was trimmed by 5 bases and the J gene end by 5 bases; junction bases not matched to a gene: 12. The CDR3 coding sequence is TGCGCCAGCAGGGTACCGGGACAGGCCGTCAACGAGCAGTACTTC. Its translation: CASRVPGQAVNEQYF.

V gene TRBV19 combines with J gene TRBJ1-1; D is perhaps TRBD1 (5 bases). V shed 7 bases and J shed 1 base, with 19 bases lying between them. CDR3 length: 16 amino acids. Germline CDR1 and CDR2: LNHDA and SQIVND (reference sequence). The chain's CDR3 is CASMGRYRHGNTEAFF. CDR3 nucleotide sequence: TGTGCCAGTATGGGGAGGTACAGGCATGGGAACACTGAAGCTTTCTTT.

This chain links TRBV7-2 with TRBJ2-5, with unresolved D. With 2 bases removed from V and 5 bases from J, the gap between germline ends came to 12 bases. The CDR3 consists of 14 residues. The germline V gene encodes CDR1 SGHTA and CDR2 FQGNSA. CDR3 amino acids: CASSLLGYLETQYF. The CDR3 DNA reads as TGTGCCAGCAGCTTATTGGGCTATCTCGAGACCCAGTACTTC.

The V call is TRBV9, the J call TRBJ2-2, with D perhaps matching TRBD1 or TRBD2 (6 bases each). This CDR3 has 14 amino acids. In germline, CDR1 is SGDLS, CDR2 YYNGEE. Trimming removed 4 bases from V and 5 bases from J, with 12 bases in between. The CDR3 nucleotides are TGTGCCAGCAGCTCGCGGGACAAAACCGGGGAGCTGTTTTTT. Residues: CASSSRDKTGELFF.